This T cell receptor beta chain was sequenced for a study of cytotoxic CD8 clonotypes in ibrutinib-treated CLL. About the study: The cohort had about a dozen relapsed/refractory and some 14 treatment-naive patients, 17 IGHV unmutated. An average of around 260,000 productive templates and around 100,000 productive rearrangements was obtained per sample. Following a median roughly 12 months of treatment, with a range of 6 to 36, response samples were taken.

Profiled with immunoSEQ multiplex PCR; TCRdb holds only in-frame clones, not every one. Seen here are about 120,000 clones, 58% observed once, and the top ten hold 37%. The V end lost 4 bases, the J end lost 1 base, and 7 bases lay between the germline ends. The CDR3 is 13 amino acids. CDR1 is LNHDA, CDR2 SQIVND, per germline (reference sequence). This TCR came from a human donor with chronic lymphocytic leukemia. Source: PBMCs, taken after 24 months of ibrutinib treatment. V gene TRBV19 combines with J gene TRBJ1-1; no definite D call. This CDR3 reads CASSKQWNTEAFF. The CDR3 DNA is TGTGCCAGTAGTAAACAGTGGAACACTGAAGCTTTCTTT.